This T cell receptor beta chain was obtained from a study of chemoradiotherapy in HPV16-positive cancers. V was cut by 6 bases and J by 0 bases, with 12 bases left in between. Germline values: CDR1 LNHDA, CDR2 SQIVND (reference sequence). The CDR3 runs to 15 residues. Profiled with immunoSEQ multiplex PCR; TCRdb holds only in-frame clones, not every one. Of 6,000 to 9,000 clones in the sample, under 80% were seen once. Sampling was done from a patient who underwent chemoradiotherapy. This chain uses TRBV19 with TRBJ2-1; TRBD1 is a possible D gene (6 bases). The clonotype originates from a human donor with HPV-associated anogenital cancer. DNA of the CDR3: TGTGCCAGTAGGTTGGACAGCCTCTCCTACAATGAGCAGTTCTTC. Protein sequence: CASRLDSLSYNEQFF. Using reference TRBV19 and TRBJ2-1 for the parts outside the CDR3, the full variable domain is DGGITQSPKYLFRKEGQNVTLSCEQNLNHDAMYWYRQDPGQGLRLIYYSQIVNDFQKGDIAEGYSVSREKKESFPLTVTSAQKNPTAFYLCASRLDSLSYNEQFFGPGTRLTVL.